The rows below give T cell receptor beta chains drawn from one sample of a study of cytomegalovirus exposure and HLA in healthy donors. Repertoires were generated with immunoSEQ multiplex PCR, while TCRdb's copy carries only in-frame clones and drops some. The repertoire holds just over 150,000 clones, about 85% seen once, with around 2% in the top ten. The sample consisted of PBMCs. The receptors stem from a woman between 18 and 29 years old in good health and CMV-seronegative. Each CDR3 is given with its conserved first and last residue. Fields, in order: J gene, clone size, D gene, CDR3 length, V gene, CDR3 protein, CDR3 DNA. A D gene is named only where the DNA matches it firmly. Rows give clone size only sometimes, using once, few, many, or a class for an expanded clone.

TRBJ1-4 - TRBD1 15 TRBV19 CASSTGTGENEKLFF TGTGCCAGTAGTACTGGGACAGGGGAAAATGAAAAACTGTTTTTT
TRBJ2-1 - TRBD2 15 TRBV30 CAWSARLAGGNEQFF TGTGCCTGGAGTGCCAGACTAGCGGGAGGCAATGAGCAGTTCTTC
TRBJ2-3 - - 15 TRBV6-1 CASSPRTAATDTQYF TGTGCCAGCAGTCCTCGGACAGCTGCCACAGATACGCAGTATTTT
TRBJ1-2 - - 17 TRBV19 CASSPVRQKTGPMGYTF TGTGCCAGTAGTCCCGTCCGGCAAAAGACAGGCCCCATGGGCTACACCTTC
TRBJ2-7 - TRBD1 16 TRBV28 CASRPSMPGQRYEQYF TGTGCCAGCAGGCCCTCGATGCCGGGACAGCGCTACGAGCAGTACTTC
TRBJ2-5 few TRBD2 15 TRBV9 CASSVGLAVGETQYF TGTGCCAGCAGCGTAGGACTAGCGGTCGGAGAGACCCAGTACTTC
TRBJ1-1 - - 15 TRBV5-1 CASSFFTGMNTEAFF TGCGCCAGCAGCTTTTTCACAGGGATGAACACTGAAGCTTTCTTT
TRBJ1-2 - - 13 TRBV9 CASSAGDIYGYTF TGTGCCAGCAGCGCCGGGGACATCTATGGCTACACCTTC
TRBJ1-2 - - 13 TRBV18 CASSYFGREGYTF TGTGCCAGCTCATACTTTGGTCGGGAAGGCTACACCTTC
TRBJ1-1 - - 17 TRBV5-1 CASSLGDPPWEGSEAFF TGCGCCAGCAGCTTGGGGGACCCGCCTTGGGAGGGGTCTGAAGCTTTCTTT
TRBJ2-5 - - 11 TRBV7-2 CASSSRSTQYF TGTGCCAGCAGCTCCCGGAGCACCCAGTACTTC
TRBJ1-4 - - 15 TRBV5-1 CASSLDGDLNEKLFF TGCGCCAGCAGCTTGGATGGGGACTTAAATGAAAAACTGTTTTTT
TRBJ1-5 - - 15 TRBV29-1 CSVAYGAEGNQPQHF TGCAGCGTTGCTTATGGGGCTGAGGGCAATCAGCCCCAGCATTTT
TRBJ2-7 - TRBD1 15 TRBV7-2 CASSFDETGFYEQYF TGTGCCAGCAGCTTCGACGAGACAGGGTTCTACGAGCAGTACTTC
TRBJ2-1 - TRBD2 12 TRBV5-1 CASSRLAREQFF TGCGCCAGCAGCCGACTAGCACGCGAGCAGTTCTTC
TRBJ1-1 - TRBD1 15 TRBV18 CASSANRQGATEAFF TGTGCCAGCTCAGCAAATAGACAGGGAGCCACTGAAGCTTTCTTT
TRBJ2-5 - TRBD2 15 TRBV29-1 CSVEGTSGGQETQYF TGCAGCGTTGAAGGGACTAGCGGGGGCCAAGAGACCCAGTACTTC
TRBJ1-2 once - 14 TRBV14 CASSPDRGNYGYTF TGTGCCAGCAGCCCGGATCGGGGGAACTATGGCTACACCTTC
TRBJ1-3 - - 15 TRBV5-1 CASSLVPGSGNTIYF TGCGCCAGCAGCTTGGTTCCGGGCTCTGGAAACACCATATATTTT
TRBJ2-5 - - 17 TRBV7-2 CASSLANMPRGRETQYF TGTGCCAGCAGCTTAGCGAATATGCCGCGGGGGCGAGAGACCCAGTACTTC
TRBJ1-3 - TRBD1 13 TRBV6-6 CATYRGPGNTIYF TGTGCCACCTACAGGGGGCCTGGAAACACCATATATTTT
TRBJ2-7 - TRBD1 15 TRBV28 CASSLRRQGNHEQYF TGTGCCAGCAGTTTAAGGCGACAGGGGAATCACGAGCAGTACTTC
TRBJ2-7 - TRBD2 17 TRBV4-3 CASSQETSGGLSYEQYF TGCGCCAGCAGCCAAGAAACTAGCGGGGGCCTTTCCTACGAGCAGTACTTC
TRBJ2-3 - TRBD2 15 TRBV9 CASSPGSGRADTQYF TGTGCCAGCAGCCCCGGTAGCGGGAGGGCAGATACGCAGTATTTT
TRBJ1-4 few - 14 TRBV29-1 CSVEGGKDNEKLFF TGCAGCGTTGAGGGGGGGAAAGATAATGAAAAACTGTTTTTT
TRBJ1-2 - TRBD1 15 TRBV30 CAWRNLGQAVYGYTF TGTGCCTGGAGAAACCTGGGACAGGCTGTCTATGGCTACACCTTC
TRBJ2-7 few - 15 TRBV28 CASSFDGLGGYEQYF TGTGCCAGCAGTTTCGACGGTCTAGGGGGCTACGAGCAGTACTTC
TRBJ1-3 - TRBD1 16 TRBV6-5 CASSSGGTGFGGTIYF TGTGCCAGCAGTTCCGGGGGGACAGGGTTCGGGGGCACCATATATTTT